This TCR beta chain came from a study of blood T cell repertoires in COVID-19. Background on the study: Donors in the United States, Italy and Spain gave samples during acute or convalescent COVID-19. Sample material is recorded as cDNA or gDNA derived from T cells, B-cell-depleted T cells, or PBMCs.

The CDR3 is 16 amino acids. Germline-derived CDR1 and CDR2 are LGHDT and YNNKEL (reference sequence). J was trimmed by 7 bases and V by 0 bases; bases with no gene match: 5. The protocol was immunoSEQ multiplex PCR, while the TCRdb copy is restricted to in-frame clones and leaves out a portion. The data show around 250,000 clones, with around 86% seen just once and more than 9% held by the top ten. The TCR comes from a man older than 75 with acute or convalescent COVID-19. The specimen sequenced was peripheral blood. V is TRBV3-1 (or the pseudogene TRBV3-2) and J is TRBJ1-6; TRBD1 matches at 8 bases. As DNA, the CDR3 is TGTGCCAGCAGCCAAGATCAGGGGGCCTCCAATTCACCCCTCCACTTT. It translates to CASSQDQGASNSPLHF.